A selection of T cell receptor beta chains follows, all from one sample in a study of metastatic and nonmetastatic thyroid tumors. MiXCR was used by TCRdb to re-call the PCR reads. The table has around 20,000 clones, roughly 15% seen once. Sequencing was done on a sample of blood. The receptor set was obtained from a female donor with papillary thyroid cancer or a benign thyroid nodule (not recorded which). Some clones in this sample may be carry-over from other donors' samples. Both conserved end residues are part of each CDR3. Each record gives: CDR3 protein, CDR3 DNA, CDR3 length, J gene, V gene, clone size, D gene. A D gene is named only where the DNA matches it firmly. The listing skips clone size in some rows; elsewhere it reads once, few, many or a size class.

CASSLRLEEQYF	TGCGCCAGCAGCTTGCGTCTGGAGGAGCAGTACTTC	12	TRBJ2-7	TRBV5-1	once	NA
CASSPGTGINNEQFF	TGCGCCAGCAGCCCAGGGACAGGGATTAACAATGAGCAGTTCTTC	15	TRBJ2-1	TRBV4-3	NA	TRBD1
CASSGGLAGGQEQYF	TGTGCCAGCAGTGGAGGACTAGCGGGAGGGCAGGAGCAGTACTTC	15	TRBJ2-7	TRBV2	NA	TRBD2
CASTHPPGRYEQYF	TGTGCCAGCACCCACCCCCCCGGCCGCTACGAGCAGTACTTC	14	TRBJ2-7	TRBV7-4	many	NA
CSASTGNNQPQHF	TGCAGTGCTAGCACAGGGAACAATCAGCCCCAGCATTTT	13	TRBJ1-5	TRBV20-1	many	NA
CAWDSVAGGPNEQFF	TGTGCCTGGGACAGTGTCGCGGGAGGGCCCAATGAGCAGTTCTTC	15	TRBJ2-1	TRBV30	many	TRBD2
CASSLGGGLAGYNEQFF	TGCGCCAGCAGCTTGGGTGGGGGGCTAGCGGGTTACAATGAGCAGTTCTTC	17	TRBJ2-1	TRBV5-1	many	TRBD2
CASSETRVDYGYTF	TGTGCCAGCAGTGAGACGAGGGTAGACTATGGCTACACCTTC	14	TRBJ1-2	TRBV25-1	few	NA
CASSLWEVDYEQYF	TGTGCCAGCAGCTTGTGGGAGGTTGACTACGAGCAGTACTTC	14	TRBJ2-7	TRBV13	medium-sized	NA
CASSQDWGANEQYF	TGCGCCAGCAGCCAAGATTGGGGGGCAAACGAGCAGTACTTC	14	TRBJ2-7	TRBV4-1	medium-sized	NA